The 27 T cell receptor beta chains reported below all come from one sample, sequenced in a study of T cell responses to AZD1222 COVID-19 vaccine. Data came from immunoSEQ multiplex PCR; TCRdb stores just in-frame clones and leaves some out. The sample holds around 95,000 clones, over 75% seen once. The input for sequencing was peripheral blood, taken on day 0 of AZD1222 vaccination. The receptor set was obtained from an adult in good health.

CDR3 protein: CATSRASGRLSTDTQYF. In DNA, the CDR3 is TGTGCCACCAGCAGAGCTAGCGGGAGGCTTAGCACAGATACGCAGTATTTT. This chain links TRBV15 with TRBJ2-3; 11 bases agree with TRBD2. The CDR3 loop spans 17 amino acids. From germline, CDR1 is LNHNV and CDR2 YYDKDF (reference sequence). J lost 0 bases, V lost 1 base, and 3 bases had no gene match.

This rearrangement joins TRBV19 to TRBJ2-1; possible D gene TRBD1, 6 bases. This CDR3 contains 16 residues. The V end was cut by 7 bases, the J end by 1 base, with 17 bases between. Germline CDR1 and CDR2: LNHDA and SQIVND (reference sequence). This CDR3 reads CASTHLGRGSYNEQFF. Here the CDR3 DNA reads TGTGCCAGTACCCACCTTGGCAGGGGTTCCTACAATGAGCAGTTCTTC.

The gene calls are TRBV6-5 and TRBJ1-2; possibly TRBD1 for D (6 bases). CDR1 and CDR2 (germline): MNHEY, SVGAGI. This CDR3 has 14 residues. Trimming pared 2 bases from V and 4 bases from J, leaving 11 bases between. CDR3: CASSYARGGYGYTF. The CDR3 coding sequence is TGTGCCAGCAGTTACGCCAGGGGAGGCTATGGCTACACCTTC.

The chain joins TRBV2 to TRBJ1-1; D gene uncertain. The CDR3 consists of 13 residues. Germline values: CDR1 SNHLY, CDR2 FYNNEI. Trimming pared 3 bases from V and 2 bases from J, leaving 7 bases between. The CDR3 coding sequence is TGTGCCAGCAGTGACCGGGGAAACACTGAAGCTTTCTTT. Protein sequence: CASSDRGNTEAFF.

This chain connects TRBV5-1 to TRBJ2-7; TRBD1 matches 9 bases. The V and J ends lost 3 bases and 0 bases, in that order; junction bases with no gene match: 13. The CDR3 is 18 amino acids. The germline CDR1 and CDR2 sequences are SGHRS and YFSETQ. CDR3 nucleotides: TGCGCCAGCAGCTCACGACCCCCGGGACAGGGAATCTCCTACGAGCAGTACTTC. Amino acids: CASSSRPPGQGISYEQYF. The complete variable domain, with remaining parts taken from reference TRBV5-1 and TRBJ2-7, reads KAGVTQTPRYLIKTRGQQVTLSCSPISGHRSVSWYQQTPGQGLQFLFEYFSETQRNKGNFPGRFSGRQFSNSRSEMNVSTLELGDSALYLCASSSRPPGQGISYEQYFGPGTRLTVT.

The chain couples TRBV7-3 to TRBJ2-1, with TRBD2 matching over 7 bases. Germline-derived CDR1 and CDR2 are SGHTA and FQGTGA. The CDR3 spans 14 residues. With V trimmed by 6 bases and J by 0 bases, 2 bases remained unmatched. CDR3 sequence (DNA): TGTGCCAGCAGATCGGGGGGCTCCTACAATGAGCAGTTCTTC. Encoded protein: CASRSGGSYNEQFF.

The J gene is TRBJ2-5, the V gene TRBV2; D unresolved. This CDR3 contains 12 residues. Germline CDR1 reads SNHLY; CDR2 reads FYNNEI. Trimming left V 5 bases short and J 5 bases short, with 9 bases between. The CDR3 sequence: CASSTVRETQYF. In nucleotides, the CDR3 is TGTGCCAGCAGTACCGTACGGGAGACCCAGTACTTC.

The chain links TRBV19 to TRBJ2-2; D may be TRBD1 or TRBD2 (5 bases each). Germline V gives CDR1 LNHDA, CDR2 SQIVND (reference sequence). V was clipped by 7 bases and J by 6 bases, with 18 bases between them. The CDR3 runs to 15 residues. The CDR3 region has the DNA TGTGCCAGTATGGGGGACGGGTACGGCGCCGGGGAGCTGTTTTTT. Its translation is CASMGDGYGAGELFF.

CDR3 amino acids: CASSSGTWNTEAFF. CDR3 in DNA: TGTGCCAGCAGCAGCGGGACCTGGAACACTGAAGCTTTCTTT. The chain couples TRBV28 to TRBJ1-1, with D maybe TRBD1 (5 bases). V was cut by 6 bases and J by 1 base, with 12 bases left in between. Germline values: CDR1 MDHEN, CDR2 SYDVKM. The CDR3 totals 14 residues.

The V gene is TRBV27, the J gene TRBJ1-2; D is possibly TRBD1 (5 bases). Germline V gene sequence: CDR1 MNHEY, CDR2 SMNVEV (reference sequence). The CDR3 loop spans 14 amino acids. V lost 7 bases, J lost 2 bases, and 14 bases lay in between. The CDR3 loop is CASTPMGQNYGYTF. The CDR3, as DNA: TGTGCCAGCACCCCAATGGGGCAAAACTATGGCTACACCTTC.

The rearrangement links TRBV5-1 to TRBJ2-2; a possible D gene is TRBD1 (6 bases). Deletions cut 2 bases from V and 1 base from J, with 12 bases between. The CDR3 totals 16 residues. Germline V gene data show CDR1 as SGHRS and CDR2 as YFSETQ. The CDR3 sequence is CASSLDTGLNTGELFF. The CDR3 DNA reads TGCGCCAGCAGCTTAGACACAGGGCTGAACACCGGGGAGCTGTTTTTT.

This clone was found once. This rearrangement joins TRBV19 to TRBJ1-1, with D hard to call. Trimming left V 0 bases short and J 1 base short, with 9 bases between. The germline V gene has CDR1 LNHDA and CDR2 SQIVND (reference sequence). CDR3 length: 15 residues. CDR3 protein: CASSIDRWGNTEAFF. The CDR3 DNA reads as TGTGCCAGTAGTATAGATCGTTGGGGGAACACTGAAGCTTTCTTT.

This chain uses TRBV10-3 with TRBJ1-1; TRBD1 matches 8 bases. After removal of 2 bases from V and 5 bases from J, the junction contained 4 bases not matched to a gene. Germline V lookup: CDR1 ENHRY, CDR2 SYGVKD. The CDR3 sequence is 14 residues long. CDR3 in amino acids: CAISEQGAWTEAFF. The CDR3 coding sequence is TGTGCCATCAGTGAGCAGGGGGCGTGGACTGAAGCTTTCTTT.

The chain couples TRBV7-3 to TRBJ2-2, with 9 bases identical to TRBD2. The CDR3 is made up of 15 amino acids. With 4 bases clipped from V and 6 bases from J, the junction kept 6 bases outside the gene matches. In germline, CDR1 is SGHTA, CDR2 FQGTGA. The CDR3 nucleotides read TGTGCCAGCAGCTCGGGTAGCGGGAGCTCCGGGGAGCTGTTTTTT. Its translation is CASSSGSGSSGELFF. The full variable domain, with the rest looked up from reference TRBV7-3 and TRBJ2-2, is GAGVSQTPSNKVTEKGKYVELRCDPISGHTALYWYRQSLGQGPEFLIYFQGTGAADDSGLPNDRFFAVRPEGSVSTLKIQRTERGDSAVYLCASSSGSGSSGELFFGEGSRLTVL.

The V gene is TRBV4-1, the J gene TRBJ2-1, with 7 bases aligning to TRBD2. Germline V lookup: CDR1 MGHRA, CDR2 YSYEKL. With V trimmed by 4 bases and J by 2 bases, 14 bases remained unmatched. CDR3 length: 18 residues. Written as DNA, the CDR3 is TGCGCCAGCAGCCGCACCCCCGCTCTAGCGGAGACCTACAATGAGCAGTTCTTC. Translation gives CASSRTPALAETYNEQFF.

CDR3 nucleotides: TGTGCCAGCTCACCATTAGCGGGCATGAACTACGAGCAGTACTTC. Translating gives CASSPLAGMNYEQYF. The rearrangement links TRBV18 to TRBJ2-7; TRBD2 agrees at 7 bases. J gave up 3 bases and V 2 bases, and 7 bases lay outside the gene matches. CDR1 is KGHSH, CDR2 LQKENI, per germline. There are 15 residues in the CDR3.

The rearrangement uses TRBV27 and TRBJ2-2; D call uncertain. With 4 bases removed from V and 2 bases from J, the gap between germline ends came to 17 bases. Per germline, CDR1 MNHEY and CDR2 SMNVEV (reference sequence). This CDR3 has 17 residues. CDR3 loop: CASSYSLGIYNTGELFF. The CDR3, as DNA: TGTGCCAGCAGTTACTCCTTAGGGATTTACAACACCGGGGAGCTGTTTTTT.

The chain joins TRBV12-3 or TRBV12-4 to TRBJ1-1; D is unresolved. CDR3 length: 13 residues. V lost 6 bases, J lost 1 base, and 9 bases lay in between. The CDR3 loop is CASRLGENTEAFF. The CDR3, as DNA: TGTGCCAGCAGACTTGGAGAGAACACTGAAGCTTTCTTT.

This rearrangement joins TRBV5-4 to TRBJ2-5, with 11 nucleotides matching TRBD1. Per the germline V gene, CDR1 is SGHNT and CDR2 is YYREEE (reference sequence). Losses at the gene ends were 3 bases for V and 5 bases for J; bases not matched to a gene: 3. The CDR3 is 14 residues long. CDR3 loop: CASSSRDRGETQYF. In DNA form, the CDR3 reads TGTGCCAGCAGCTCCCGGGACAGGGGGGAGACCCAGTACTTC.

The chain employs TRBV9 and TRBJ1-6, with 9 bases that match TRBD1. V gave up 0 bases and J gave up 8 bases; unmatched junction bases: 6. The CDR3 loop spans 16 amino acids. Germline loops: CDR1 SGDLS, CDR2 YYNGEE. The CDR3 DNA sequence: TGTGCCAGCAGCGTAGCCGGGGACAGGGTTTATTCACCCCTCCACTTT. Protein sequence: CASSVAGDRVYSPLHF.

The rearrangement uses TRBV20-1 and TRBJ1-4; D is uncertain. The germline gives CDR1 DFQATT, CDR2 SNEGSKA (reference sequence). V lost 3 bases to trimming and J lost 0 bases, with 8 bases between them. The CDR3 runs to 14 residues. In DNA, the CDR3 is TGCAGTGCTAGTTGGGATGCAACTAATGAAAAACTGTTTTTT. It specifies CSASWDATNEKLFF.

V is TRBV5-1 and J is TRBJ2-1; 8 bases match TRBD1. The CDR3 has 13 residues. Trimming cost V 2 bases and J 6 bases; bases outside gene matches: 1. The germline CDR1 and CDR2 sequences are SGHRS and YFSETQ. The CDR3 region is CASSLGQGNEQFF. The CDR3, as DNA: TGCGCCAGCAGCTTAGGACAGGGCAATGAGCAGTTCTTC.

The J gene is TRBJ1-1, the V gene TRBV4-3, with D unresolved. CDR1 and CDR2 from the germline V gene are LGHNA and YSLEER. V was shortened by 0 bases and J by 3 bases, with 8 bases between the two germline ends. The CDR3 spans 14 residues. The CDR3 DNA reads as TGCGCCAGCAGCCAAGACGGAGGGCACACTGAAGCTTTCTTT. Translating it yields CASSQDGGHTEAFF.

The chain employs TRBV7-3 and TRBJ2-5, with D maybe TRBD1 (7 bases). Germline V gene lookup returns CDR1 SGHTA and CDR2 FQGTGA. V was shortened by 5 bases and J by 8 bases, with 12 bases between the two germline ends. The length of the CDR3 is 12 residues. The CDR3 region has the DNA TGTGCCAGCAGCGATCAGGGGGGAACCCAGTACTTC. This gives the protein CASSDQGGTQYF.

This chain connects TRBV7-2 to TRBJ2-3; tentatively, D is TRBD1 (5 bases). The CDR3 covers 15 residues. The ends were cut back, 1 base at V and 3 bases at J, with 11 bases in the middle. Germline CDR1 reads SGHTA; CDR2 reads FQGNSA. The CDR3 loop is CASSLVTGPTDTQYF. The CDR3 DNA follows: TGTGCCAGCAGCTTAGTAACAGGCCCAACAGATACGCAGTATTTT.

Here the CDR3 reads CASSQGNRATEAFF. The CDR3 nucleotides are TGTGCCAGCAGCCAAGGGAACAGGGCTACTGAAGCTTTCTTT. The chain couples TRBV4-2 to TRBJ1-1; the D gene is possibly TRBD1 (6 bases). Between the trimmed V and J ends, which lost 1 base and 5 bases, there was a span of 11 bases. There are 14 residues in the CDR3. The germline gives CDR1 LGHNA, CDR2 YNFKEQ.

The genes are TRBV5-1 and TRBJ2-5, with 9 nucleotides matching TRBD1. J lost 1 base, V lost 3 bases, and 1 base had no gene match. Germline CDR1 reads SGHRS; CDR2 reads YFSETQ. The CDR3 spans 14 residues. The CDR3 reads CASSSTGGQETQYF. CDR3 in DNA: TGCGCCAGCAGCTCGACAGGGGGCCAAGAGACCCAGTACTTC.